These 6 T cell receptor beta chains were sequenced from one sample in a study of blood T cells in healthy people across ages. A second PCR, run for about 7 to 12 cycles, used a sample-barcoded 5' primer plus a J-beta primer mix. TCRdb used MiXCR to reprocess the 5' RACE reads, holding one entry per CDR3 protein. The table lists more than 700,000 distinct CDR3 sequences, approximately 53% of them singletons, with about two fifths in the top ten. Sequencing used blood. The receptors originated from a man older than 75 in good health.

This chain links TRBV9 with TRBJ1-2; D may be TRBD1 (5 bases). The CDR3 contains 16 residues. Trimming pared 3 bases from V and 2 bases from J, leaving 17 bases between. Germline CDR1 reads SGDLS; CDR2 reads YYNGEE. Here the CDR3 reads CASSAGGQGPNYGYTF. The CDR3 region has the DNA TGTGCCAGCAGCGCGGGTGGGCAGGGCCCCAACTATGGCTACACCTTC.

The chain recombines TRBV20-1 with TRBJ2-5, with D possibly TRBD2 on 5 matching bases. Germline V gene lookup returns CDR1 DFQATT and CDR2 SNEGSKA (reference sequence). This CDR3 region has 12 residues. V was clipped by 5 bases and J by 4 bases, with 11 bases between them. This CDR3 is CSAPWAGETQYF. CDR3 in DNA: TGCAGTGCTCCTTGGGCGGGAGAGACCCAGTACTTC.

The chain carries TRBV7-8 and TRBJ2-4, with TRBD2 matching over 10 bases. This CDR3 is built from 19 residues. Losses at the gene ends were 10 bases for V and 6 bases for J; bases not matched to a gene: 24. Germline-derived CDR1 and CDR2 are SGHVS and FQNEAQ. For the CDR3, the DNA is TGTGCCAACCTCCGGGGACACGCTAGCGGGAGCGCTTCAACAAACATTCAGTACTTC. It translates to CANLRGHASGSASTNIQYF.

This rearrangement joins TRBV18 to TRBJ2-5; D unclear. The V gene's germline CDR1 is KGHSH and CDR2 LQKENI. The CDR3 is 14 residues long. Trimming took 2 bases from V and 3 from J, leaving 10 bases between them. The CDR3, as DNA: TGTGCCAGCTCACCAAGGCAGATGAAAGAGACCCAGTACTTC. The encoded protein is CASSPRQMKETQYF.

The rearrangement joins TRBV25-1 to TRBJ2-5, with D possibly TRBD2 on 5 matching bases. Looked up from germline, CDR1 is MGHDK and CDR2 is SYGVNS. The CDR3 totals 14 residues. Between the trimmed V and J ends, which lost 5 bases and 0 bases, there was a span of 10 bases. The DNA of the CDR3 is TGTGCCAGCAGTACTAGGAGGTACCAAGAGACCCAGTACTTC. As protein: CASSTRRYQETQYF. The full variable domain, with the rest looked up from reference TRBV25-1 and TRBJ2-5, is EADIYQTPRYLVIGTGKKITLECSQTMGHDKMYWYQQDPGMELHLIHYSYGVNSTEKGDLSSESTVSRIRTEHFPLTLESARPSHTSQYLCASSTRRYQETQYFGPGTRLLVL.

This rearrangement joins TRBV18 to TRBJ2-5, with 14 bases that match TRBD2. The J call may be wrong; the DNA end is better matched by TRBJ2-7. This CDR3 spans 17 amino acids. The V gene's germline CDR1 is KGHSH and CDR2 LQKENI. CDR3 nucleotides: TGTGCCAGCTCTCCCTCCCTGGGGACTAGCGGGAGCGGCGAGCAGTACTTC. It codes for CASSPSLGTSGSGEQYF.